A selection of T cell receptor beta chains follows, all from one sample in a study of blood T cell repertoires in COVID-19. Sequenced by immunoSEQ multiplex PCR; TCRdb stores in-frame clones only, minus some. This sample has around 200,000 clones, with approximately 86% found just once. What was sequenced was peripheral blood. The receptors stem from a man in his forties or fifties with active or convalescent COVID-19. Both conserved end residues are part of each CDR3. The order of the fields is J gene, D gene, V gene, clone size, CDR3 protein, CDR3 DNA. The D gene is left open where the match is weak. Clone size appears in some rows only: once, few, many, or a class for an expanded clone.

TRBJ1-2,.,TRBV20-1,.,CSAAQNYGYTF,TGCAGTGCCGCACAGAACTATGGCTACACCTTC
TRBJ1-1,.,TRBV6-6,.,CASSYDGGEAFF,TGTGCCAGCAGTTACGATGGGGGGGAAGCTTTCTTT
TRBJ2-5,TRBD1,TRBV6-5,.,CASSNRGIETQYF,TGTGCCAGCAGTAACAGGGGAATAGAGACCCAGTACTTC
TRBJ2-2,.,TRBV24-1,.,CATLTDTGELFF,TGTGCCACCCTCACGGACACCGGGGAGCTGTTTTTT
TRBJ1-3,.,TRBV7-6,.,CASSLGSPGNGNTIYF,TGTGCCAGCAGCTTAGGCTCTCCAGGGAACGGAAACACCATATATTTT
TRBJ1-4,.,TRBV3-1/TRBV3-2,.,CASSQGAVEKLFF,TGTGCCAGCAGCCAGGGGGCGGTTGAAAAACTGTTTTTT
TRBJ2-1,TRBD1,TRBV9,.,CASSVAYLDDRGQYNEQFF,TGTGCCAGCAGCGTAGCTTATCTTGATGACAGGGGGCAGTACAATGAGCAGTTCTTC
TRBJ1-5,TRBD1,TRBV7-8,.,CASSVLDRIYQPQHF,TGTGCCAGCAGCGTATTGGACAGGATTTATCAGCCCCAGCATTTT
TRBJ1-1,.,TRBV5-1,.,CASSLDTVNTEAFF,TGCGCCAGCAGCCTGGACACCGTGAACACTGAAGCTTTCTTT
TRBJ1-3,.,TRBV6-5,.,CASDGAGRSGNTIYF,TGTGCCAGCGATGGGGCGGGAAGATCTGGAAACACCATATATTTT
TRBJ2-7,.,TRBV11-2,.,CASSNRRVSYEQYF,TGTGCCAGCAGCAATCGCCGGGTCTCCTACGAGCAGTACTTC
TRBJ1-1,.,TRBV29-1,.,CSVPKNTEAFF,TGCAGCGTCCCTAAAAACACTGAAGCTTTCTTT
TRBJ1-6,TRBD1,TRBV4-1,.,CASSLPSGTGNSPLHF,TGCGCCAGCAGCCTCCCATCCGGGACAGGGAATTCACCCCTCCACTTT
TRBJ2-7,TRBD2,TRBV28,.,CASSSHVSGGNYEQYF,TGTGCCAGCAGTTCCCATGTTAGCGGGGGTAACTACGAGCAGTACTTC
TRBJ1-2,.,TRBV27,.,CASSLSQSYGYTF,TGTGCCAGCAGTTTATCACAGTCCTATGGCTACACCTTC
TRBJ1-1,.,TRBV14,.,CASSQEESTRAFF,TGTGCCAGCAGCCAAGAAGAGTCGACACGAGCTTTCTTT
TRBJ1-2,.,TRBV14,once,CASSQATERVRGNYGYTF,TGTGCCAGCAGCCAAGCAACCGAGAGGGTACGAGGGAACTATGGCTACACCTTC
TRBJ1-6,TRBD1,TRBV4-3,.,CASSQGTGFGSPLHF,TGCGCCAGCAGCCAGGGGACAGGGTTCGGTTCACCCCTCCACTTT
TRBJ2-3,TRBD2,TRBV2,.,CASTGLAGGTDTQYF,TGTGCCAGCACGGGACTAGCGGGGGGCACAGATACGCAGTATTTT
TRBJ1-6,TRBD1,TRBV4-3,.,CASSQEQGVGSPLHF,TGCGCCAGCAGCCAAGAGCAGGGGGTTGGCTCACCCCTCCACTTT
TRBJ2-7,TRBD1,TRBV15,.,CATSTTGTPYEQYF,TGTGCCACCAGCACGACAGGGACCCCCTACGAGCAGTACTTC
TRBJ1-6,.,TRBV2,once,CASSDFRGDSPLHF,TGTGCCAGCAGTGATTTCAGGGGAGACTCACCCCTCCACTTT
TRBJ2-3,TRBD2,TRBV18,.,CASSPSGGTDTQYF,TGTGCCAGCTCACCATCCGGGGGGACAGATACGCAGTATTTT
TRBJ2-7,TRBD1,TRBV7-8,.,CASSTGQGPYEQYF,TGTGCCAGCAGTACGGGACAGGGGCCCTACGAGCAGTACTTC
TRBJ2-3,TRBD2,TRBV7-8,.,CASSLAASGGDTQYF,TGTGCCAGCAGCTTAGCGGCTAGCGGGGGAGATACGCAGTATTTT
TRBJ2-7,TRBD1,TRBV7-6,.,CASSLGQGDEQYF,TGTGCCAGCAGCTTAGGACAGGGGGACGAGCAGTACTTC
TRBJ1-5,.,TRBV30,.,CAWTLSQPQHF,TGTGCCTGGACTCTAAGTCAGCCCCAGCATTTT
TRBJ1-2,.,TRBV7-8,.,CASSLAGFGSNYGYTF,TGTGCCAGCAGCTTAGCGGGTTTCGGGTCTAACTATGGCTACACCTTC
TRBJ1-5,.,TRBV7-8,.,CASSLDRSQPQHF,TGTGCCAGCAGCTTAGATCGGAGCCAGCCCCAGCATTTT
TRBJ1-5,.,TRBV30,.,CAWSLTGISNQPQHF,TGTGCCTGGAGTTTAACAGGGATTAGCAATCAGCCCCAGCATTTT
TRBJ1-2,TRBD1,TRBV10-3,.,CAIRGTGGAGGYTF,TGTGCCATCAGGGGGACAGGGGGCGCAGGTGGCTACACCTTC
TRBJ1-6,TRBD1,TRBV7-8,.,CASSRDREVSPLHF,TGTGCCAGCAGCAGGGACAGGGAGGTTTCACCCCTCCACTTT
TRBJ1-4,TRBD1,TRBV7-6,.,CASSLGQGARKLFF,TGTGCCAGCAGCCTAGGACAGGGGGCGAGGAAACTGTTTTTT
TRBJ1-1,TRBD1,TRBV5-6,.,CASSIDRGFETEAFF,TGTGCCAGCAGCATCGACAGGGGGTTTGAGACTGAAGCTTTCTTT
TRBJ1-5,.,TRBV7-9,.,CASSLLTGQPQHF,TGTGCCAGCAGCTTATTGACGGGTCAGCCCCAGCATTTT
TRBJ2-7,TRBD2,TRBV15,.,CATSRGGPGGEQYF,TGTGCCACCAGCAGAGGGGGCCCGGGAGGCGAGCAGTACTTC
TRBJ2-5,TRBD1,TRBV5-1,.,CASSLSGGTGYQETQYF,TGCGCCAGCAGCTTGTCGGGCGGGACAGGGTACCAAGAGACCCAGTACTTC